This TCR beta chain was found in a study of CD8 T cells in ankylosing spondylitis. Overall study results and limits: In synovial fluid and blood from reactive arthritis, some motif variants were previously reported. According to the report, clones linked to the disease were significantly enriched in matched synovial fluid samples taken from ankylosing spondylitis patients.

Via MiXCR, TCRdb re-called the 5' RACE reads, giving one row per CDR3 protein. The sample has under 250,000 distinct CDR3 sequences; roughly 32% are singletons. This clonotype has just a few counts. Its cognate antigen is unknown. The germline V and J ends were trimmed by 3 bases and 2 bases, with 11 bases remaining between them. This CDR3 spans 15 amino acids. Sequences were obtained from blood, either unsorted or a sorted T cell fraction (not recorded which). The receptor was isolated from a male donor with ankylosing spondylitis or in good health (not recorded which). This chain joins TRBV12-3 or TRBV12-4 and TRBJ1-5, with a weak D call TRBD1 (5 bases). The CDR3 protein is CASSLGEGRNQPQHF. As DNA, the CDR3 is TGTGCCAGCAGTTTGGGGGAGGGGCGCAATCAGCCCCAGCATTTT.